This T cell receptor beta chain is drawn from a study of naive and memory T cell subsets. Study findings and constraints: In CD4 and CD8 cells, diversity dropped from naive through EMRA. No ground truth validated the naive and memory repertoire findings.

Notes on this clonotype: Its antigen is not known.

Both TRBC1 and TRBC2 were covered by a beta constant-region primer of two equimolar oligonucleotides. Ligation attached a single-stranded oligonucleotide with a 12-nucleotide UMI and the SP2 primer to the cDNA 3' end. TCRdb itself ran the UMI-ligation and nested PCR reads through MiXCR, one entry per CDR3 protein. The table has 120,000 to 150,000 distinct CDR3 sequences, around 15% seen once. Trimming took 0 bases from V and 9 from J; bases not matched to a gene: 2. The CDR3 extends over 13 amino acids. Germline loops: CDR1 SGHKS, CDR2 YYEKEE (reference sequence). The clonotype was recovered from a human donor in good health. Sequenced: naive CD4+ T cells from blood. The V and J genes are TRBV5-5 and TRBJ1-4; 7 bases map to TRBD1. DNA of the CDR3: TGTGCCAGCAGCTTGGAGGGGGCCAAAAAACTGTTTTTT. This sequence encodes CASSLEGAKKLFF.